This passage covers 18 T cell receptor beta chains from one sample sequenced in a study of T cells in Graves' hyperthyroidism and ophthalmopathy. The TCR beta CDR3 regions underwent amplification using RNA transcripts as the source. When the TCR CDR3 underwent first-round RT-PCR, the HTBI primer set was used. MiXCR was run by TCRdb on the multiplex PCR reads, yielding one entry per CDR3 protein. The top ten hold around 7.3% of the sample, which has around 600,000 distinct CDR3 sequences, approximately 15% seen once. Sequenced sample: blood. These receptors all stem from a woman aged 25 to 45 with Graves' hyperthyroidism.

In its sample, this clonotype was seen many times. The chain uses TRBV2 and TRBJ2-7; maybe TRBD1 (5 bases). The germline V gene has CDR1 SNHLY and CDR2 FYNNEI. Trimming pared 3 bases from V and 1 base from J, leaving 7 bases between. The CDR3 is 13 amino acids. CDR3 in amino acids: CASSDNRSYEQYF. The CDR3 DNA sequence: TGTGCCAGCAGTGACAACAGGTCCTACGAGCAGTACTTC.

Concerning this clonotype itself: The CDR3 does not end in the conserved phenylalanine or tryptophan, so this is likely a read error. The V call is TRBV5-1, the J call TRBJ1-2; unclear D gene. The V gene lost 5 bases and the J gene lost 6 bases, with 14 bases spanning the gap. In germline, CDR1 is SGHRS, CDR2 YFSETQ. CDR3 length: 13 amino acids. CDR3 sequence: CASRIPGPNGYTL. In nucleotides, the CDR3 is TGCGCCAGCAGGATCCCGGGCCCGAATGGCTACACCCTC.

Ten or more counts support this clonotype. The V call is TRBV29-1, the J call TRBJ2-1; TRBD1 aligns across 7 bases. The CDR3 is 19 residues long. Germline assignment: CDR1 SQVTM and CDR2 ANQGSEA. Trimming at V came to 0 bases and at J to 3 bases, leaving 17 bases not matched to a gene. CDR3 nucleotide sequence: TGCAGCGTTGAAGATTTGTCCCGATCCGGGACAGAAATCTACAATGAGCAGTTCTTC. This gives the protein CSVEDLSRSGTEIYNEQFF.

Ten or more counts support this clonotype. CDR3 region: CASSLSGKYTDTQYF. DNA for the CDR3: TGTGCCAGCAGTTTATCAGGGAAGTACACAGATACGCAGTATTTT. The chain combines TRBV28 with TRBJ2-3, with D possibly matching TRBD1 (5 bases). The germline V gene encodes CDR1 MDHEN and CDR2 SYDVKM. The CDR3 is 15 amino acids. Trimming shortened V by 1 base and J by 2 bases, and 10 bases separated the two germline ends.

This clonotype was recorded a few times. This chain links TRBV5-1 with TRBJ2-2; possibly TRBD1 for D (6 bases). This CDR3 comprises 15 residues. CDR1 and CDR2 from the germline V gene are SGHRS and YFSETQ. V was shortened by 3 bases and J by 0 bases, with 9 bases between the two germline ends. For the CDR3, the DNA is TGCGCCAGCAGCTCCAGGACAGCGAACACCGGGGAGCTGTTTTTT. Encoded protein: CASSSRTANTGELFF.

This clonotype appeared many times. The chain joins TRBV6-1 to TRBJ1-5; D might be TRBD1 (5 bases). The V gene lost 6 bases and the J gene lost 6 bases, with 15 bases spanning the gap. This CDR3 spans 14 amino acids. The germline V gene encodes CDR1 MNHNS and CDR2 SASEGT. CDR3 amino acids: CASSPGAARQPQHF. CDR3 coding DNA: TGTGCCAGCAGCCCCGGGGCAGCGCGTCAGCCCCAGCATTTT.

This sequence joins TRBV19 and TRBJ2-1, with 7 bases matching TRBD2. Trimming removed 3 bases from V and 1 base from J; junction bases left unmatched: 3. The length of the CDR3 is 15 residues. Germline loops: CDR1 LNHDA, CDR2 SQIVND (reference sequence). As DNA, the CDR3 is TGTGCCAGTAGTATTCCCGGGAGGTCCTACAATGAGCAGTTCTTC. Translated, it gives CASSIPGRSYNEQFF.

V usage is TRBV19 and J usage is TRBJ2-3; TRBD1 might be the D (5 bases). Germline assignment: CDR1 LNHDA and CDR2 SQIVND (reference sequence). The CDR3 length is 14 residues. The V and J ends lost 4 bases and 4 bases respectively, with 12 bases between them. As DNA, the CDR3 is TGTGCCAGTAGTACAGGCCTGGGGCCAGATACGCAGTATTTT. Translating gives CASSTGLGPDTQYF.

Details on this clonotype: A much larger clone lies one base from this, so it may be a read error. The chain employs TRBV27 and TRBJ2-3; D ambiguous. Germline V gene lookup returns CDR1 MNHEY and CDR2 SMNVEV (reference sequence). The CDR3 is made up of 13 amino acids. The CDR3 spells CAGSLANTDTQYF. The DNA for the CDR3 is TGTGCCGGCAGTTTAGCCAACACAGATACGCAGTATTTT.

The sample holds a few counts of this clonotype. This rearrangement joins TRBV29-1 to TRBJ2-1; 7 bases are shared with TRBD2. The CDR3 has 14 amino acids. Trimming removed 7 bases from V and 2 bases from J; junction bases left unmatched: 8. Germline lookup yields CDR1 SQVTM and CDR2 ANQGSEA. CDR3 amino acids: CSGERGVAYNEQFF. CDR3 coding DNA: TGCAGCGGGGAGCGGGGCGTCGCCTACAATGAGCAGTTCTTC.

In its sample, this clonotype was seen many times. The chain combines TRBV12-3 or TRBV12-4 with TRBJ1-5; 9 nucleotides match TRBD1. The CDR3 has 16 residues. Germline trimming cut 5 bases from V and 2 bases from J; bases unmatched to any gene: 7. For the CDR3, the DNA is TGTGCCAGCAGTCTGACAGGGGGTGTGGGCAATCAGCCCCAGCATTTT. Translation: CASSLTGGVGNQPQHF.

The chain carries TRBV20-1 and TRBJ2-3; 8 bases align to TRBD1. The J call may be faulty, since TRBJ1-5 better matches the DNA end. CDR1 and CDR2 (germline): DFQATT, SNEGSKA (reference sequence). The CDR3 totals 18 residues. The CDR3: CSARDALGQVLFTDTQHF. CDR3 bases: TGCAGTGCTAGAGATGCCCTGGGACAGGTCTTATTTACAGATACGCAGCATTTT.

The table lists this clonotype with many counts. The chain recombines TRBV6-2 or TRBV6-3 with TRBJ1-1, with 8 bases identical to TRBD1. The germline gives CDR1 MNHEY, CDR2 SVGEGT. Trimming removed 9 bases from V and 0 bases from J; junction bases left unmatched: 6. The CDR3 loop spans 14 amino acids. This CDR3 is CASRGTGLNTEAFF. DNA of the CDR3: TGTGCCAGTAGAGGGACAGGCCTGAACACTGAAGCTTTCTTT.

This chain joins TRBV14 and TRBJ2-2; no clear D gene. Germline assignment: CDR1 SGHDN and CDR2 FVKESK. V lost 4 bases, J lost 1 base, and 7 bases lay in between. This CDR3 is built from 14 residues. The CDR3 nucleotides read TGTGCCAGCAGCCGTGGGCTGAACACCGGGGAGCTGTTTTTT. Translation: CASSRGLNTGELFF.

There are many counts of this clonotype. The rearrangement joins TRBV5-1 to TRBJ2-5, with unresolved D. Trimming pared 0 bases from V and 4 bases from J, leaving 7 bases between. The CDR3 extends over 13 amino acids. CDR1 and CDR2 from the germline V gene are SGHRS and YFSETQ. CDR3 nucleotide sequence: TGCGCCAGCAGCTTGGGCCAGGTAGAGACCCAGTACTTC. Encoded protein: CASSLGQVETQYF.

The chain joins TRBV3-1 to TRBJ1-3, with a tentative D call TRBD1 (5 bases). The CDR3 runs 14 residues. V was clipped by 7 bases and J by 7 bases, with 17 bases between them. CDR1 LGHDT and CDR2 YNNKEL come from the germline V gene (reference sequence). The CDR3 DNA sequence: TGTGCCAGCAAGGGGAGATCTGTTGGGAACACCATATATTTT. Its translation: CASKGRSVGNTIYF.

This clonotype was picked up many times. The chain uses TRBV11-2 and TRBJ2-1; a possible D gene is TRBD2 (5 bases). CDR3 size: 13 residues. The V end was cut by 5 bases, the J end by 7 bases, with 12 bases between. Germline V CDR1 and CDR2: SGHAT, FQNNGV. The CDR3 region is CASSEQTTNEQFF. The CDR3 DNA is TGTGCCAGCAGCGAACAGACTACAAATGAGCAGTTCTTC.

The J gene is TRBJ1-5, the V gene TRBV19, with 10 positions matching TRBD1. This CDR3 is 15 amino acids long. After removal of 6 bases from V and 7 bases from J, the junction contained 9 bases not matched to a gene. The germline V gene has CDR1 LNHDA and CDR2 SQIVND (reference sequence). The DNA of the CDR3 is TGTGCCAGTAGCCTGCGGACAGGGGGACGGCAGCCCCAGCATTTT. Amino acid sequence: CASSLRTGGRQPQHF.